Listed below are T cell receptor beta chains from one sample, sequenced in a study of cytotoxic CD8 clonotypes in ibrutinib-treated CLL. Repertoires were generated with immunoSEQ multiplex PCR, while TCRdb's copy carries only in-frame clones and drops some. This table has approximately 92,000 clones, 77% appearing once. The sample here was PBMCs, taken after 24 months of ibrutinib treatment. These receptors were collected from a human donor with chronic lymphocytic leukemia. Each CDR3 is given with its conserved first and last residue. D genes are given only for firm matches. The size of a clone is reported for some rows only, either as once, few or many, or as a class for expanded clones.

CASSLDRAYEQYF	TGCGCCAGCAGCTTGGACAGGGCCTACGAGCAGTACTTC	TRBJ2-7	few	TRBV5-1	NA
CASSEMTEAFF	TGTGCCAGCAGTGAAATGACTGAAGCTTTCTTT	TRBJ1-1	NA	TRBV6-1	NA
CASSPGGTGNTIYF	TGTGCCAGCAGCCCCGGGGGGACCGGAAACACCATATATTTT	TRBJ1-3	NA	TRBV2	NA
CASNQWGQENIQYF	TGTGCCAGCAACCAGTGGGGACAGGAAAACATTCAGTACTTC	TRBJ2-4	NA	TRBV6-1	TRBD1
CSVEVGITRASYNEQFF	TGCAGCGTTGAAGTGGGCATAACTAGGGCCTCCTACAATGAGCAGTTCTTC	TRBJ2-1	NA	TRBV29-1	NA
CASSYSGQYEQYF	TGTGCCAGCAGTTACTCAGGGCAGTACGAGCAGTACTTC	TRBJ2-7	NA	TRBV6-6	NA
CASSLDRDGDEQFF	TGCGCCAGCAGCTTGGACAGGGACGGCGATGAGCAGTTCTTC	TRBJ2-1	NA	TRBV5-1	NA
CASSYSQGSNQPQHF	TGTGCCAGCAGTTACTCGCAGGGATCGAATCAGCCCCAGCATTTT	TRBJ1-5	NA	TRBV6-5	NA
CATSRQTVNTEAFF	TGTGCCACCAGCAGGCAGACAGTGAACACTGAAGCTTTCTTT	TRBJ1-1	once	TRBV15	NA
CASSVGLAGGAGRGTGELFF	TGTGCCAGCAGCGTAGGACTAGCGGGAGGGGCGGGGCGAGGAACCGGGGAGCTGTTTTTT	TRBJ2-2	NA	TRBV9	TRBD2
CAWSALNEQFF	TGTGCCTGGAGTGCCCTCAATGAGCAGTTCTTC	TRBJ2-1	NA	TRBV30	NA
CASSSQSSYNEQFF	TGTGCCAGCAGCTCGCAAAGCTCCTACAATGAGCAGTTCTTC	TRBJ2-1	NA	TRBV7-2	NA
CAAYSGENYGYTF	TGTGCCGCGTACTCAGGGGAAAACTATGGCTACACCTTC	TRBJ1-2	NA	TRBV19	NA
CAWGTGGNYGYTF	TGTGCCTGGGGTACAGGGGGCAACTATGGCTACACCTTC	TRBJ1-2	NA	TRBV30	TRBD1
CASQETGTGGQPQHF	TGCGCCAGCCAGGAGACCGGGACAGGGGGACAGCCCCAGCATTTT	TRBJ1-5	few	TRBV5-1	TRBD1
CASSLLAQAYEQYF	TGTGCCAGCAGCTTATTAGCGCAAGCCTACGAGCAGTACTTC	TRBJ2-7	NA	TRBV7-6	NA
CATSPRGGMNNSPLHF	TGTGCCACCAGCCCCCGGGGGGGAATGAATAATTCACCCCTCCACTTT	TRBJ1-6	NA	TRBV15	NA
CASSGTDDYGYTF	TGTGCCAGCAGTGGGACAGATGACTATGGCTACACCTTC	TRBJ1-2	few	TRBV2	NA
CASTDRGSYNEQFF	TGTGCCAGCACCGACAGGGGCTCCTACAATGAGCAGTTCTTC	TRBJ2-1	medium-sized	TRBV7-9	TRBD1
CASSVDRDHGYTF	TGTGCCAGCAGTGTGGACAGGGATCATGGCTACACCTTC	TRBJ1-2	few	TRBV27	TRBD1
CASSLRDSYLGYTF	TGTGCCAGCAGTTTACGGGACAGTTACCTGGGCTACACCTTC	TRBJ1-2	NA	TRBV28	TRBD1
CASSVDPSTETQYF	TGTGCCAGCAGCGTCGATCCGTCGACCGAGACCCAGTACTTC	TRBJ2-5	NA	TRBV9	NA
CASSFQGYSNQPQHF	TGTGCCAGCAGTTTCCAGGGGTATAGCAATCAGCCCCAGCATTTT	TRBJ1-5	few	TRBV27	NA
CASSQATSLGYNEQFF	TGCGCCAGCAGCCAAGCGACTAGCTTGGGATACAATGAGCAGTTCTTC	TRBJ2-1	NA	TRBV4-1	TRBD2
CATRVGYTEAFF	TGCGCCACCCGGGTGGGGTACACTGAAGCTTTCTTT	TRBJ1-1	NA	TRBV10-1	NA
CASSVAGQISGANVLTF	TGTGCCAGCAGCGTAGCGGGACAGATCTCTGGGGCCAACGTCCTGACTTTC	TRBJ2-6	NA	TRBV9	TRBD1
CAIRAGGGSETQYF	TGTGCCATCAGGGCTGGGGGGGGGTCAGAGACCCAGTACTTC	TRBJ2-5	few	TRBV10-3	TRBD2
CASSERTGGYEQYF	TGCGCCAGCAGTGAACGGACAGGGGGCTACGAGCAGTACTTC	TRBJ2-7	NA	TRBV10-2	TRBD1
CASSPWGRVAGDSYEQYF	TGCGCCAGCAGCCCCTGGGGACGAGTAGCGGGTGACTCCTACGAGCAGTACTTC	TRBJ2-7	NA	TRBV4-1	TRBD2
CASSSVGTSGLRGQYF	TGTGCCAGCAGCTCCGTAGGGACTAGCGGGCTTCGGGGGCAGTACTTC	TRBJ2-7	NA	TRBV5-4	TRBD2
CASSLVGVGNTQYF	TGCGCCAGCAGCTTGGTAGGGGTTGGTAATACGCAGTATTTT	TRBJ2-3	NA	TRBV5-1	NA
CATRPPSGPQHF	TGTGCCACCCGGCCCCCCTCAGGGCCCCAGCATTTT	TRBJ1-5	NA	TRBV6-5	NA
CASSLAGTHNEQFF	TGCGCCAGCAGCTTGGCAGGGACACACAATGAGCAGTTCTTC	TRBJ2-1	NA	TRBV5-1	NA
CASSLEVEQFF	TGTGCCAGCAGCTTAGAGGTGGAGCAGTTCTTC	TRBJ2-1	few	TRBV11-2	NA
CASSMTAYSNQPQHF	TGTGCCAGTAGTATGACAGCTTATAGCAATCAGCCCCAGCATTTT	TRBJ1-5	NA	TRBV19	NA
CAWSPGLAGDYEQYF	TGTGCCTGGTCCCCGGGACTAGCGGGAGACTACGAGCAGTACTTC	TRBJ2-7	once	TRBV30	TRBD2
CASSADTGELFF	TGTGCCAGCAGCGCAGACACCGGGGAGCTGTTTTTT	TRBJ2-2	few	TRBV2	NA
CASSSQGRSGNTIYF	TGTGCCAGCAGCTCGCAGGGTCGCTCTGGAAACACCATATATTTT	TRBJ1-3	NA	TRBV7-9	NA
CASSPTDRAEKLFF	TGCGCCAGCAGCCCTACAGACAGGGCGGAAAAACTGTTTTTT	TRBJ1-4	NA	TRBV5-1	TRBD1
CASGWVQAGEQYF	TGTGCCAGCGGCTGGGTTCAGGCTGGCGAGCAGTACTTC	TRBJ2-7	NA	TRBV6-1	NA
CSVEDRFSGSADTQYF	TGCAGCGTTGAAGATCGGTTTTCGGGGTCCGCAGATACGCAGTATTTT	TRBJ2-3	NA	TRBV29-1	NA
CASSLPGGHNYGYTF	TGCGCCAGCAGCTTGCCAGGGGGGCATAACTATGGCTACACCTTC	TRBJ1-2	NA	TRBV5-1	TRBD1
CASNLDRGQETQYF	TGTGCCAGCAACCTAGACAGGGGACAAGAGACCCAGTACTTC	TRBJ2-5	NA	TRBV7-3	TRBD1
CASSPGTGGKVAFF	TGTGCCAGTAGTCCCGGGACAGGGGGCAAGGTAGCTTTCTTT	TRBJ1-1	once	TRBV19	TRBD1
CASSPQGNEKLFF	TGTGCCAGCTCACCCCAGGGTAATGAAAAACTGTTTTTT	TRBJ1-4	once	TRBV18	NA